The clone carrying this TCR beta chain was counted at least ten times. These data come from a study of T cells after yellow fever vaccination. V was pared by 7 bases and J by 5 bases, with 12 bases between. The length of the CDR3 is 13 residues. The V gene's germline CDR1 is DFQATT and CDR2 SNEGSKA (reference sequence). Via MiXCR, TCRdb re-called the 5' RACE reads, giving one row per CDR3 protein. The top ten hold 15% to 20% of the sample, which has 400,000 or so distinct CDR3 sequences, roughly a sixth seen once. The clonotype originates from a man between 18 and 29 years old who received the YFV17D yellow fever vaccine. The sequenced sample was PBMCs, obtained before the yellow fever booster vaccination. The chain joins TRBV20-1 to TRBJ1-6; perhaps TRBD1 as D (6 bases). DNA for the CDR3: TGCAGTGGATACAGGGTTCATAATTCACCCCTCCACTTT. It yields the protein CSGYRVHNSPLHF.